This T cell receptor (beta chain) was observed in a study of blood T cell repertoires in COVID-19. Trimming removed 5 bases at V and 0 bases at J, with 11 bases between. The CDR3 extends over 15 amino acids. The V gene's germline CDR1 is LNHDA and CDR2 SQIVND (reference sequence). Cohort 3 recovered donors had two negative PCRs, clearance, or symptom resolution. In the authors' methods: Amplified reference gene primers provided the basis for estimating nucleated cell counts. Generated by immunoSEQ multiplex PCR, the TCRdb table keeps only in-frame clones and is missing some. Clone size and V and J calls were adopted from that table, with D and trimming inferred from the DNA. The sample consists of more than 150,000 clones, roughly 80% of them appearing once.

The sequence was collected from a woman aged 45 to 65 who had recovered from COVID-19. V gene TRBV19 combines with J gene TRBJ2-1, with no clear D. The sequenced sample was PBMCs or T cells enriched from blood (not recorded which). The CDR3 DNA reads TGTGCCAGTAGTGTCAAGATAGACTCCTACAATGAGCAGTTCTTC. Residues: CASSVKIDSYNEQFF.